The next 32 T cell receptor beta chains were all read from a single sample in a study of blood T cell repertoires in COVID-19. Clones were sequenced by immunoSEQ multiplex PCR, and TCRdb holds only the in-frame ones, with some missing. The data show 450,000 to 500,000 clones, around 85% seen once. Sequencing was carried out using PBMCs or T cells enriched from blood (not recorded which). The receptors here all came from an older woman who had recovered from COVID-19.

The chain couples TRBV10-1 to TRBJ1-5; D gene unclear. This CDR3 is built from 14 residues. Germline assignment: CDR1 WNHNN and CDR2 SYGVQD (reference sequence). Trimming shortened V by 2 bases and J by 8 bases, and 13 bases separated the two germline ends. CDR3 sequence: CASSEAVSPEPQHF. The CDR3 DNA reads as TGCGCCAGCAGTGAGGCGGTCAGTCCTGAGCCCCAGCATTTT.

This sequence joins TRBV19 and TRBJ1-2; the D gene is possibly TRBD1 (5 bases). Germline-derived CDR1 and CDR2 are LNHDA and SQIVND (reference sequence). There are 14 residues in the CDR3. The V gene lost 6 bases and the J gene lost 3 bases, with 14 bases spanning the gap. CDR3 DNA: TGTGCCAGTAGGACATCCCGGGGGTACTATGGCTACACCTTC. Protein: CASRTSRGYYGYTF.

The rearrangement links TRBV23-1 to TRBJ1-1, with 8 bases aligning to TRBD1. TRBV23-1 is an ORF, with its function uncertain. The CDR3 has 14 amino acids. V trimming: 3 bases; J trimming: 12 bases; junction bases outside the gene matches: 12. CDR3 region: CASSQFQGAPLSFF. Written as DNA, the CDR3 is TGCGCCAGCAGTCAGTTCCAGGGGGCCCCCTTATCTTTCTTT.

As regards this clone: This sample also contains other DNA sequences that code for the same CDR3. This chain joins TRBV30 and TRBJ2-2, with TRBD1 matching 11 bases. Trimming removed 4 bases from V and 7 bases from J; junction bases left unmatched: 5. The CDR3 has 14 amino acids. Germline loops: CDR1 GTSNPN, CDR2 SVGIG (reference sequence). The CDR3 nucleotides read TGTGCCTGGACCCGGGACAGGGGGATCGGGGAGCTGTTTTTT. Its protein product is CAWTRDRGIGELFF.

This chain links TRBV2 with TRBJ1-2; D unresolved. From germline, CDR1 is SNHLY and CDR2 FYNNEI. CDR3 length: 13 residues. The V and J ends lost 4 bases and 1 base respectively, with 7 bases between them. CDR3 bases: TGTGCCAGCAGTGCCCAGGATAACTATGGCTACACCTTC. Translating it yields CASSAQDNYGYTF.

The chain combines TRBV28 with TRBJ1-5; maybe TRBD1 (5 bases). Germline lookup yields CDR1 MDHEN and CDR2 SYDVKM. The V end was cut by 1 base, the J end by 1 base, with 11 bases between. The CDR3 has 16 amino acids. CDR3: CASSLLRQGSNQPQHF. CDR3 DNA: TGTGCCAGCAGTTTATTACGGCAGGGAAGCAATCAGCCCCAGCATTTT. Full variable domain (remainder filled in from reference TRBV28 and TRBJ1-5): DVKVTQSSRYLVKRTGEKVFLECVQDMDHENMFWYRQDPGLGLRLIYFSYDVKMKEKGDIPEGYSVSREKKERFSLILESASTNQTSMYLCASSLLRQGSNQPQHFGDGTRLSIL.

The gene calls are TRBV13 and TRBJ1-6, with a weak D call TRBD1 (5 bases). The CDR3 has 16 amino acids. Germline CDR1 and CDR2: PRHDT and FYEKMQ (reference sequence). Trimming left V 5 bases short and J 3 bases short, with 14 bases between. This CDR3 is CASSPGGGLYNSPLHF. The CDR3 DNA reads TGTGCCAGCAGCCCCGGGGGGGGACTCTATAATTCACCCCTCCACTTT.

This chain links TRBV5-1 with TRBJ2-1, with D maybe TRBD2 (6 bases). This CDR3 has 14 amino acids. Germline V CDR1 and CDR2: SGHRS, YFSETQ. Deletions cut 1 base from V and 10 bases from J, with 15 bases between. The CDR3 sequence is CASSLPGSIVEQFF. The CDR3 nucleotides are TGCGCCAGCAGCTTGCCCGGGAGTATAGTCGAGCAGTTCTTC. Using reference TRBV5-1 and TRBJ2-1 for the parts outside the CDR3, the full variable domain is KAGVTQTPRYLIKTRGQQVTLSCSPISGHRSVSWYQQTPGQGLQFLFEYFSETQRNKGNFPGRFSGRQFSNSRSEMNVSTLELGDSALYLCASSLPGSIVEQFFGPGTRLTVL.

This chain uses TRBV5-6 with TRBJ2-2, with TRBD1 matching 7 bases. Germline V lookup: CDR1 SGHDT, CDR2 YYEEEE. J lost 6 bases, V lost 4 bases, and 6 bases had no gene match. This CDR3 contains 14 residues. The DNA of the CDR3 is TGTGCCAGCAGCGGGGACAGTCAGTCCGGGGAGCTGTTTTTT. Protein product: CASSGDSQSGELFF. The full variable domain, completed using reference TRBV5-6 and TRBJ2-2, is DAGVTQSPTHLIKTRGQQVTLRCSPKSGHDTVSWYQQALGQGPQFIFQYYEEEERQRGNFPDRFSGHQFPNYSSELNVNALLLGDSALYLCASSGDSQSGELFFGEGSRLTVL.

This clone appeared a single time. This chain uses TRBV5-5 with TRBJ1-2; a possible D gene is TRBD1 (6 bases). Looked up from germline, CDR1 is SGHKS and CDR2 is YYEKEE (reference sequence). The ends were cut back, 3 bases at V and 8 bases at J, with 17 bases in the middle. This CDR3 is built from 14 residues. The CDR3 coding sequence is TGTGCCAGCAGCTCTCTACAGGGAATGGGAGGCTACACCTTC. Translated: CASSSLQGMGGYTF.

This rearrangement joins TRBV6-5 to TRBJ1-1; 10 bases map to TRBD1. The CDR3 consists of 13 residues. CDR1 is MNHEY and CDR2 is SVGAGI in the germline V gene. V dropped 7 bases and J dropped 6; count of bases not matched to a gene: 5. CDR3 nucleotides: TGTGCCAGCAAAGTCGGACAGGGGGCTGAAGCTTTCTTT. Residues: CASKVGQGAEAFF.

The J gene is TRBJ1-2, the V gene TRBV27, with D maybe TRBD1 (5 bases). Trimming removed 2 bases at V and 2 bases at J, with 12 bases between. Germline V CDR1 and CDR2: MNHEY, SMNVEV (reference sequence). This CDR3 has 15 amino acids. The DNA of the CDR3 is TGTGCCAGCAGTTTAGAAGGACACGGCAACTATGGCTACACCTTC. Its translation: CASSLEGHGNYGYTF.

The rearrangement joins TRBV28 to TRBJ1-6, with TRBD1 identical over 7 bases. Trimming removed 8 bases from V and 13 bases from J; junction bases left unmatched: 11. Looked up from germline, CDR1 is MDHEN and CDR2 is SYDVKM. The CDR3 length is 13 residues. The CDR3 reads CASARDRLFPLHF. The CDR3 DNA reads TGTGCCAGCGCCCGGGACAGACTTTTCCCCCTCCACTTT.

The chain employs TRBV5-5 and TRBJ2-7, with D perhaps being TRBD1 or TRBD2 (6 bases each). From germline, CDR1 is SGHKS and CDR2 YYEKEE (reference sequence). The CDR3 totals 15 residues. The V and J ends lost 4 bases and 3 bases respectively, with 17 bases between them. CDR3 sequence (DNA): TGTGCCAGCAGCCTGGACAGTGGGGGGTTCTACGAGCAGTACGTC. Residues: CASSLDSGGFYEQYV.

V usage is TRBV12-5 and J usage is TRBJ2-2, with 7 bases lining up with TRBD2. J was trimmed by 5 bases and V by 6 bases; bases with no gene match: 3. This CDR3 has 13 amino acids. Germline-derived CDR1 and CDR2 are LGHNT and FRNRAP. The DNA for the CDR3 is TGTGCTAGTGGGACCGGGGGGACCGGGGAGCTGTTTTTT. Its translation: CASGTGGTGELFF.

The chain has TRBV6-5 and TRBJ1-3; no reliable D call. V lost 6 bases, J lost 0 bases, and 12 bases lay in between. The CDR3 is made up of 15 amino acids. In germline, CDR1 is MNHEY, CDR2 SVGAGI. CDR3 region: CASSNSWSSGNTIYF. CDR3 nucleotides: TGTGCCAGCAGCAATTCGTGGAGCTCTGGAAACACCATATATTTT.

The gene calls are TRBV2 and TRBJ2-1, with D tentatively TRBD1 (5 bases). The CDR3 length is 12 residues. CDR1 and CDR2 (germline): SNHLY, FYNNEI. V shed 5 bases and J shed 7 bases, with 9 bases lying between them. The CDR3 region has the DNA TGTGCCAGCAGTTTCACAGGAAATGAGCAGTTCTTC. This codes for CASSFTGNEQFF.

This clone has only a few counts. V is TRBV25-1 and J is TRBJ2-6, with D maybe TRBD2 (5 bases). Trimming removed 2 bases from V and 0 bases from J, with 11 bases in between. The CDR3 runs to 17 residues. CDR1 is MGHDK, CDR2 SYGVNS, per germline. CDR3 nucleotide sequence: TGTGCCAGCAGTGAACTCCTTGGAGGCTCTGGGGCCAACGTCCTGACTTTC. It encodes CASSELLGGSGANVLTF.

CDR3 in amino acids: CASSLVGSGATDTQYF. The DNA of the CDR3 is TGTGCCAGCAGCTTAGTTGGTAGCGGGGCCACAGATACGCAGTATTTT. The V and J genes are TRBV7-2 and TRBJ2-3; 8 nucleotides align to TRBD2. V lost 1 base, J lost 2 bases, and 5 bases stayed unmatched. CDR1 and CDR2 (germline): SGHTA, FQGNSA. The CDR3 totals 16 residues. Full variable domain (outside the CDR3, taken from reference TRBV7-2 and TRBJ2-3): GAGVSQSPSNKVTEKGKDVELRCDPISGHTALYWYRQSLGQGLEFLIYFQGNSAPDKSGLPSDRFSAERTGGSVSTLTIQRTQQEDSAVYLCASSLVGSGATDTQYFGPGTRLTVL.

The chain couples TRBV9 to TRBJ2-4, with 9 bases aligning to TRBD1. With 4 bases clipped from V and 7 bases from J, the junction kept 6 bases outside the gene matches. The length of the CDR3 is 14 residues. The germline CDR1 and CDR2 sequences are SGDLS and YYNGEE. The CDR3 region is CASSSGTGINIQYF. CDR3 DNA sequence: TGTGCCAGCAGCTCCGGGACAGGGATCAACATTCAGTACTTC.

J is TRBJ2-5 and V is TRBV30; TRBD1 matches at 7 bases. Germline V gene lookup returns CDR1 GTSNPN and CDR2 SVGIG (reference sequence). After removal of 3 bases from V and 2 bases from J, the junction contained 3 bases not matched to a gene. The CDR3 is 13 amino acids. This CDR3 reads CAWRQTGQETQYF. The CDR3 DNA is TGTGCCTGGAGACAGACAGGGCAAGAGACCCAGTACTTC.

Only a few counts were recorded for this clone. The gene calls are TRBV5-6 and TRBJ2-3; TRBD2 agrees at 16 bases. With 7 bases clipped from V and 5 bases from J, the junction kept 13 bases outside the gene matches. The V gene's germline CDR1 is SGHDT and CDR2 YYEEEE. This CDR3 spans 18 amino acids. CDR3 residues: CASGSRPGLAGGGDTQYF. For the CDR3, the DNA is TGTGCCAGCGGCTCCCGACCGGGACTAGCGGGAGGGGGAGATACGCAGTATTTT.

The rearrangement joins TRBV6-1 to TRBJ2-5; 7 bases line up with TRBD2. Unmatched junction bases numbered 16, after V lost 2 bases and J lost 7 bases. This CDR3 is 17 amino acids long. The V gene's germline CDR1 is MNHNS and CDR2 SASEGT. DNA for the CDR3: TGTGCCAGCAGTGAATGGGGGGGGACTATTACCACCGGGACCCAGTACTTC. Protein sequence: CASSEWGGTITTGTQYF.

The chain joins TRBV11-3 to TRBJ2-7, with TRBD2 matching 7 bases. This CDR3 is built from 13 residues. The germline gives CDR1 SGHNT, CDR2 YENEEA. Germline trimming cut 5 bases from V and 4 bases from J; bases unmatched to any gene: 5. CDR3 protein: CASSRDYRYEQYF. For the CDR3, the DNA is TGTGCCAGCAGCCGGGACTATAGATACGAGCAGTACTTC. The variable domain in full, completed from reference TRBV11-3 and TRBJ2-7, reads EAGVVQSPRYKIIEKKQPVAFWCNPISGHNTLYWYLQNLGQGPELLIRYENEEAVDDSQLPKDRFSAERLKGVDSTLKIQPAELGDSAVYLCASSRDYRYEQYFGPGTRLTVT.

This clone was recorded a few times. V usage is TRBV25-1 and J usage is TRBJ1-2, with D maybe TRBD1 (6 bases). This CDR3 contains 15 residues. Germline CDR1 and CDR2: MGHDK and SYGVNS. The V end was cut by 1 base, the J end by 6 bases, with 15 bases between. This CDR3 reads CASSESGRGLHGYTF. In nucleotides, the CDR3 is TGTGCCAGCAGTGAATCGGGCAGGGGTTTACATGGCTACACCTTC.

The chain couples TRBV29-1 to TRBJ1-1; 7 bases line up with TRBD1. Germline CDR1 and CDR2: SQVTM and ANQGSEA. J lost 2 bases, V lost 7 bases, and 10 bases had no gene match. CDR3 length: 14 residues. CDR3 sequence reads: CSAQRGTVNTEAFF. CDR3 in DNA: TGCAGCGCTCAGAGGGGGACAGTTAACACTGAAGCTTTCTTT.

This chain links TRBV23-1 with TRBJ2-1; perhaps TRBD2 as D (6 bases). TRBV23-1 counts as an open reading frame of uncertain function. This CDR3 has 16 residues. The ends were cut back, 4 bases at V and 4 bases at J, with 17 bases in the middle. CDR3 protein: CASSPFGGLLYNEQFF. As DNA, the CDR3 is TGCGCCAGCAGTCCCTTTGGGGGACTTCTATACAATGAGCAGTTCTTC.

The rearrangement links TRBV4-1 to TRBJ1-5; TRBD1 aligns across 9 bases. The CDR3 is 18 amino acids. V shed 4 bases and J 1 base; nucleotides not matched to a gene: 11. The germline V gene has CDR1 MGHRA and CDR2 YSYEKL. The CDR3 is CASSPGQGRMVSNQPQHF. The CDR3 nucleotides are TGCGCCAGCAGCCCCGGACAGGGGCGGATGGTAAGCAATCAGCCCCAGCATTTT.

This clone was seen a single time. The chain couples TRBV2 to TRBJ1-5, with 8 bases aligning to TRBD1. Trimming at V came to 6 bases and at J to 6 bases, leaving 10 bases not matched to a gene. In germline, CDR1 is SNHLY, CDR2 FYNNEI. The CDR3 extends over 15 amino acids. CDR3 region: CASSSRTGKTQPQHF. The CDR3 nucleotides are TGTGCCAGCAGCTCTCGGACAGGGAAGACTCAGCCCCAGCATTTT.

The CDR3 nucleotides are TGTGCCAGCAGCCAAGAGCCAGGGGATACTGAAGCTTTCTTT. It translates to CASSQEPGDTEAFF. The chain is built from TRBV3-1 (or the pseudogene TRBV3-2) and TRBJ1-1; tentative D call: TRBD1 (6 bases). Germline loops: CDR1 LGHDT, CDR2 YNNKEL (reference sequence). This CDR3 contains 14 residues. V was trimmed by 0 bases and J by 5 bases, leaving 10 bases between them.

The rearrangement uses TRBV2 and TRBJ1-1, with a weak D call TRBD1 (5 bases). The CDR3 sequence is 16 residues long. Trimming cost V 4 bases and J 1 base, with 16 bases left between them. Germline V gene lookup returns CDR1 SNHLY and CDR2 FYNNEI. CDR3 sequence (DNA): TGTGCCAGCAGTGCCCAGGCTTTGGGGGGGAACACTGAAGCTTTCTTT. Protein sequence: CASSAQALGGNTEAFF.

This chain links TRBV9 with TRBJ1-2, with no clear D. The CDR3 has 15 amino acids. Trimming stripped 4 bases from V and 1 base from J, with 14 bases between. The germline gives CDR1 SGDLS, CDR2 YYNGEE. As DNA, the CDR3 is TGTGCCAGCAGCCCCCGACATATGTATAACTATGGCTACACCTTC. Translating it yields CASSPRHMYNYGYTF.